This passage covers 14 T cell receptor beta chains from one sample sequenced in a study of blood T cell repertoires in COVID-19. Libraries were prepared by immunoSEQ multiplex PCR; TCRdb keeps only in-frame clonotypes and omits some of them. The table lists under 300,000 clones, over 75% of them singletons, with about 0.8% in the top ten. Source material: peripheral blood. Receptors originate from a woman aged 25 to 39 with acute or convalescent COVID-19.

This clone was observed a few times. At one end, the junction sequence differs from germline, possibly due to a read error. The chain joins TRBV6-1 to TRBJ1-1, with D unresolved. This CDR3 comprises 15 residues. Germline V gene sequence: CDR1 MNHNS, CDR2 SASEGT. CDR3 protein: CASSEALGGNTEAFF. CDR3 nucleotide sequence: TGTGCCAGCAGCGAAGCACTCGGCGGGAACACTGAAGCTTTCTTT.

The chain couples TRBV2 to TRBJ1-6, with D tentatively TRBD1 (5 bases). The V gene's germline CDR1 is SNHLY and CDR2 FYNNEI. Trimming stripped 0 bases from V and 3 bases from J, with 9 bases between. This CDR3 is built from 16 residues. CDR3 sequence reads: CASSEAGGGYNSPLHF. CDR3 in DNA: TGTGCCAGCAGTGAAGCCGGGGGGGGCTATAATTCACCCCTCCACTTT.

The chain has TRBV7-9 and TRBJ1-4; D gene uncertain. This CDR3 spans 11 amino acids. The ends were cut back, 8 bases at V and 4 bases at J, with 5 bases in the middle. Germline V gene lookup returns CDR1 SEHNR and CDR2 FQNEAQ (reference sequence). In DNA, the CDR3 is TGTGCCAGCCGCGATAATGAAAAACTGTTTTTT. Residues: CASRDNEKLFF.

The J gene is TRBJ2-1, the V gene TRBV19, with 10 bases matching TRBD2. In germline, CDR1 is LNHDA, CDR2 SQIVND (reference sequence). Germline trimming cut 6 bases from V and 9 bases from J; bases unmatched to any gene: 11. There are 15 residues in the CDR3. CDR3 sequence reads: CASRLGGLANVEQFF. The CDR3 DNA reads TGTGCCAGTAGACTCGGGGGACTAGCGAATGTTGAGCAGTTCTTC.

V and J are TRBV21-1 and TRBJ2-7; the table's D call, TRBD2, was not checked against the DNA. TRBV21-1 is recorded as a pseudogene. This CDR3 spans 14 amino acids. In DNA, the CDR3 is TGTGCCAGCAGCTGCGGGAGGGCCTTTCGCGAGCAGTACTTC. Translating gives CASSCGRAFREQYF.

This clone has only one observation. The chain joins TRBV14 to TRBJ2-7; TRBD1 matches 8 bases. The trim removed 4 bases at V and 4 bases at J, leaving 6 bases unmatched. The germline V gene has CDR1 SGHDN and CDR2 FVKESK. The CDR3 runs to 14 residues. Here the CDR3 DNA reads TGTGCCAGCAGCCCCCGGGACAGGTCATACGAGCAGTACTTC. It translates to CASSPRDRSYEQYF. The full variable domain, completed using reference TRBV14 and TRBJ2-7, is EAGVTQFPSHSVIEKGQTVTLRCDPISGHDNLYWYRRVMGKEIKFLLHFVKESKQDESGMPNNRFLAERTGGTYSTLKVQPAELEDSGVYFCASSPRDRSYEQYFGPGTRLTVT.

The chain carries TRBV19 and TRBJ2-7, with 7 bases that match TRBD1. Per the germline V gene, CDR1 is LNHDA and CDR2 is SQIVND (reference sequence). Unmatched junction bases numbered 6, after V lost 10 bases and J lost 0 bases. This CDR3 has 13 residues. In DNA form, the CDR3 reads TGTGCCACCCGGGGACAGCTCTCCTACGAGCAGTACTTC. This translates into CATRGQLSYEQYF.

The chain employs TRBV30 and TRBJ2-3; D is possibly TRBD1 (5 bases). Germline CDR1 is GTSNPN and CDR2 is SVGIG (reference sequence). The length of the CDR3 is 15 residues. V dropped 2 bases and J dropped 2 bases, with 14 bases sitting between them. As DNA, the CDR3 is TGTGCCTGGAGTCTCCAGGGCGGAATCACAGATACGCAGTATTTT. Translating it yields CAWSLQGGITDTQYF.

This clone was seen just once. The chain uses TRBV3-1 (or the pseudogene TRBV3-2) and TRBJ1-4; 7 nucleotides agree with TRBD1. CDR3 length equals 15 residues. Per germline, CDR1 LGHDT and CDR2 YNNKEL (reference sequence). The ends lost 1 base at V and 7 bases at J; junction bases unmatched: 6. CDR3 sequence: CASSQVSGGGEKLFF. Here the CDR3 DNA reads TGTGCCAGCAGCCAAGTGTCAGGGGGAGGTGAAAAACTGTTTTTT.

The chain couples TRBV15 to TRBJ2-2, with a tentative D call TRBD2 (5 bases). Trimming took off 3 bases at V and 4 bases at J, with 6 bases between the two ends. CDR1 and CDR2 from the germline V gene are LNHNV and YYDKDF (reference sequence). CDR3 length: 13 residues. The CDR3 DNA follows: TGTGCCACCAGCAGCGGACTCACCGGGGAGCTGTTTTTT. It specifies CATSSGLTGELFF.

The V call is TRBV6-5, the J call TRBJ1-6, with D unresolved. V was cut by 0 bases and J by 7 bases, with 10 bases left in between. Germline lookup yields CDR1 MNHEY and CDR2 SVGAGI. This CDR3 comprises 15 residues. CDR3 DNA sequence: TGTGCCAGCAGTTACTCGGGAGGGAGAAATTCACCCCTCCACTTT. It translates to CASSYSGGRNSPLHF.

V usage is TRBV27 and J usage is TRBJ2-7, with 10 nucleotides matching TRBD2. This CDR3 is built from 15 residues. V lost 0 bases, J lost 2 bases, and 1 base stayed unmatched. From germline, CDR1 is MNHEY and CDR2 SMNVEV (reference sequence). The CDR3 DNA reads TGTGCCAGCAGTTTATCAGCGGGAGGGCCCTACGAGCAGTACTTC. This gives the protein CASSLSAGGPYEQYF.

This chain uses TRBV5-4 with TRBJ2-7, with 7 bases fitting TRBD1. The CDR3 is made up of 15 amino acids. Germline CDR1 reads SGHNT; CDR2 reads YYREEE (reference sequence). V lost 4 bases and J lost 3; bases outside the gene matches: 10. CDR3 region: CASSKPGTAVYEQYF. Written as DNA, the CDR3 is TGTGCCAGCAGCAAACCCGGGACAGCGGTCTACGAGCAGTACTTC.

The rearrangement joins TRBV5-6 to TRBJ2-1; TRBD2 matches 9 bases. The ends lost 6 bases at V and 6 bases at J; junction bases unmatched: 22. This CDR3 contains 19 residues. Germline V gene sequence: CDR1 SGHDT, CDR2 YYEEEE. The chain's CDR3 is CASIQGIGTSRNRGNEQFF. The CDR3 bases are TGTGCCAGCATCCAGGGGATTGGGACTAGCCGAAATAGAGGCAATGAGCAGTTCTTC.